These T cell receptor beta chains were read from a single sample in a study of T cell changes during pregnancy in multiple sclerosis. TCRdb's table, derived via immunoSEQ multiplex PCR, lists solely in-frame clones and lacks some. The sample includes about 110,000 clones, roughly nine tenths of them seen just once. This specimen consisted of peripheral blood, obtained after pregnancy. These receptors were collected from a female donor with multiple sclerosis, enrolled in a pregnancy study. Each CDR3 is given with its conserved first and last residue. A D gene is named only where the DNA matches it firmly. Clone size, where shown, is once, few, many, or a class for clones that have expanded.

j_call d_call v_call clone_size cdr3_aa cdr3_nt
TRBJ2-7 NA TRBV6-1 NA CATQPTGYSYEQYF TGTGCCACTCAACCTACAGGGTACTCCTACGAGCAGTACTTC
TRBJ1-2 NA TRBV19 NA CASSISVYGYTF TGTGCCAGTAGTATCTCAGTTTATGGCTACACCTTC
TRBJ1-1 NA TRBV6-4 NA CASSEGTGAPHTEAFF TGTGCCAGCAGTGAGGGAACAGGTGCTCCCCACACTGAAGCTTTCTTT
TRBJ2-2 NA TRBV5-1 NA CASSLGQNTGELFF TGCGCCAGCAGCTTAGGACAGAACACCGGGGAGCTGTTTTTT
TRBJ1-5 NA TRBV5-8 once CASSLRVKTVNQPQHF TGTGCCAGCAGCTTGCGCGTGAAAACGGTAAATCAGCCCCAGCATTTT
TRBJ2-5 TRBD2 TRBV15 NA CATSRAQPVAGTQYF TGTGCCACCAGCAGAGCTCAGCCCGTAGCGGGGACCCAGTACTTC
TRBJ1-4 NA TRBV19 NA CASSMNRDEKLFF TGTGCCAGTAGTATGAACAGGGATGAAAAACTGTTTTTT
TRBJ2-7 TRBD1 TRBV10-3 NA CATGQGGSYEQYF TGTGCCACCGGACAGGGAGGCTCCTACGAGCAGTACTTC
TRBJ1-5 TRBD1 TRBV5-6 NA CASSLTHGQGAQPQHF TGTGCCAGCAGCCTAACCCACGGACAGGGGGCCCAGCCCCAGCATTTT
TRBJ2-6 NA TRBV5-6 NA CASSSGLLDSGANVLTF TGTGCCAGCAGCTCTGGGCTTCTGGACTCTGGGGCCAACGTCCTGACTTTC
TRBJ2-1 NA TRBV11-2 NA CASSHYNEQFF TGTGCCAGCAGCCATTACAATGAGCAGTTCTTC
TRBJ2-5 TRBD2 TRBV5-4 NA CASSYHLAGGETQYF TGTGCCAGCAGCTATCACCTAGCGGGGGGGGAGACCCAGTACTTC
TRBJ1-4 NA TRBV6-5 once CASTGGLGEKLFF TGTGCCAGCACGGGGGGCTTGGGGGAAAAACTGTTTTTT
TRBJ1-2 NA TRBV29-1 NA CSVEGREAYGYTF TGCAGCGTTGAGGGGAGGGAGGCCTATGGCTACACCTTC
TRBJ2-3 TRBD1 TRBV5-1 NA CASSFPLTGENTDTQYF TGCGCCAGCAGCTTTCCTCTGACAGGGGAGAACACAGATACGCAGTATTTT
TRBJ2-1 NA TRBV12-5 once CASGLGPNEQFF TGTGCTAGTGGTTTGGGTCCAAATGAGCAGTTCTTC
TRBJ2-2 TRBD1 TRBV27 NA CASSWPTSPGGDTGELFF TGTGCCAGCAGTTGGCCGACGTCTCCAGGGGGCGACACCGGGGAGCTGTTTTTT
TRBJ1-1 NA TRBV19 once CASSTRTDPGRGTEAFF TGTGCCAGTAGTACAAGGACGGACCCTGGGCGGGGTACTGAAGCTTTCTTT
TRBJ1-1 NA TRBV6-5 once CASSQTRWITTEAFF TGTGCCAGCAGTCAGACCAGGTGGATTACCACTGAAGCTTTCTTT
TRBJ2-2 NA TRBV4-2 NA CASSQGGGETGTGELFF TGTGCCAGCAGCCAAGGAGGGGGGGAGACGGGCACCGGGGAGCTGTTTTTT
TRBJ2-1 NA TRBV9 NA CASSTTDSNEQFF TGTGCCAGCAGCACCACAGATTCCAATGAGCAGTTCTTC
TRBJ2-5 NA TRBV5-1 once CASSFEQETQYF TGCGCCAGCAGCTTTGAGCAAGAGACCCAGTACTTC
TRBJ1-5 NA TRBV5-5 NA CASSWGGFPGQPQHF TGTGCCAGCAGCTGGGGAGGGTTTCCGGGTCAGCCCCAGCATTTT
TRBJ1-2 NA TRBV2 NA CASSESSSIRYGYTF TGTGCCAGCAGTGAAAGTAGCAGTATTAGATATGGCTACACCTTC
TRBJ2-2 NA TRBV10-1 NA CASSATGTNTGELFF TGCGCCAGCAGTGCGACGGGGACGAACACCGGGGAGCTGTTTTTT
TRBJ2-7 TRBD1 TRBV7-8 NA CASSTDRTYEQYF TGTGCCAGCAGCACGGACAGGACATACGAGCAGTACTTC
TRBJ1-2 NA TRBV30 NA CAWNGLALNYGYTF TGTGCCTGGAACGGCCTAGCCCTTAACTATGGCTACACCTTC
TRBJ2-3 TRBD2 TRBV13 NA CASSSGGGTDTQYF TGTGCCAGCAGCTCCGGGGGGGGCACAGATACGCAGTATTTT
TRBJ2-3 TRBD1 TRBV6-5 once CASTRGRGLTDTQYF TGTGCCAGCACCCGGGGCAGGGGGCTAACAGATACGCAGTATTTT
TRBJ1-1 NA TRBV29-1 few CSVEAGMDTEAFF TGCAGCGTTGAAGCGGGGATGGACACTGAAGCTTTCTTT
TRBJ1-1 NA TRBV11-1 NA CATSRAGLLTEAFF TGTGCCACGAGCAGGGCAGGGTTGTTGACTGAAGCTTTCTTT
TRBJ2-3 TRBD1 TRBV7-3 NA CASRDRDTDTQYF TGTGCCAGCAGGGACAGGGACACAGATACGCAGTATTTT
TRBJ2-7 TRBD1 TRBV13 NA CASSGRQGSSSYEQYF TGTGCCAGCAGCGGGCGACAGGGATCGAGCTCCTACGAGCAGTACTTC
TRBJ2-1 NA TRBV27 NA CASSPPNNEQFF TGTGCCAGCAGTCCCCCAAACAATGAGCAGTTCTTC
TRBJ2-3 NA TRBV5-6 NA CASSSGSRTDTQYF TGTGCCAGCAGCTCCGGGAGCCGCACAGATACGCAGTATTTT
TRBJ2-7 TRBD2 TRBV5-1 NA CASSLDALGGSGAEQYF TGCGCCAGCAGCTTGGATGCATTGGGAGGGTCTGGGGCCGAGCAGTACTTC
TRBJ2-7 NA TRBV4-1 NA CASSPEPAQSSYEQYF TGCGCCAGCAGCCCGGAGCCGGCGCAGAGCTCCTACGAGCAGTACTTC
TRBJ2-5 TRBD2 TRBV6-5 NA CASSYLLAGEETQYF TGTGCCAGCAGTTATCTACTAGCGGGGGAAGAGACCCAGTACTTC
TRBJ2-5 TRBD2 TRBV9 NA CASSLSGGHQETQYF TGTGCCAGCAGCCTGAGCGGGGGCCACCAAGAGACCCAGTACTTC
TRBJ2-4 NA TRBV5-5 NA CAGSPGSGENIQYF TGTGCCGGCAGTCCAGGCAGCGGCGAAAACATTCAGTACTTC
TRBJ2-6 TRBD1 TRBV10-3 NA CAISDPRGRLSGANVLTF TGTGCCATCAGTGACCCCAGGGGGCGCCTCTCTGGGGCCAACGTCCTGACTTTC
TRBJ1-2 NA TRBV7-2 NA CASILVGRGNAHGGYTF TGTGCCAGCATCCTAGTCGGTCGGGGGAACGCGCACGGAGGCTACACCTTC
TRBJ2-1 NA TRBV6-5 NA CASRRGRWEFF TGTGCCAGCAGGCGGGGTCGTTGGGAGTTCTTC
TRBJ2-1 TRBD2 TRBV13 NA CASSPTSGGEGEQFF TGTGCCAGCAGCCCAACTAGCGGGGGGGAGGGTGAGCAGTTCTTC
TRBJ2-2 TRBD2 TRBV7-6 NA CASSVGSGGTGELFF TGTGCCAGCAGCGTAGGGTCGGGGGGTACCGGGGAGCTGTTTTTT
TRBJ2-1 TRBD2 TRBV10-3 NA CAISGGAHEQFF TGTGCCATTAGCGGGGGGGCACATGAGCAGTTCTTC
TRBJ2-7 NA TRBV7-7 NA CASSLGTGRSYEQYF TGTGCTAGCAGCTTAGGGACTGGTAGGTCCTACGAGCAGTACTTC
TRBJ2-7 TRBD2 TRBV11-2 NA CASSLGPGGTYEQYF TGTGCCAGCAGCTTGGGTCCGGGAGGCACCTACGAGCAGTACTTC
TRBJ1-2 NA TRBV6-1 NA CASSEAFAGRVGGYTF TGTGCCAGCAGTGAAGCCTTTGCTGGGAGGGTAGGGGGCTACACCTTC
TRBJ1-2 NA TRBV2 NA CASSEWQNYGYTF TGTGCCAGCAGTGAGTGGCAGAACTATGGCTACACCTTC
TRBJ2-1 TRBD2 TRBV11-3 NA CASSQFTSGAYNEQFF TGTGCCAGCAGCCAGTTCACTAGCGGGGCTTACAATGAGCAGTTCTTC
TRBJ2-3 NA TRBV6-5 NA CASSYSRLVGDTQYF TGTGCCAGCAGTTACTCGAGACTAGTCGGCGATACGCAGTATTTT
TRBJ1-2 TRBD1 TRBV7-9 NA CASSPRTGEGFYGYTF TGTGCCAGCAGCCCTCGGACAGGGGAGGGGTTCTATGGCTACACCTTC
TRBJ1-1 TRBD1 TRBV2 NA CASRGGTHTEAFF TGTGCCAGCAGAGGGGGCACACACACTGAAGCTTTCTTT
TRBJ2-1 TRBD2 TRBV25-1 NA CASSDRLAGGRGNEQFF TGTGCCAGCAGTGATCGGCTAGCGGGGGGGCGCGGGAATGAGCAGTTCTTC